This T cell receptor (beta chain) emerged from a study of cytomegalovirus exposure and HLA in healthy donors. The study, taken as a whole, reports: The CMV antigen specificity of a few CMV-associated chains was confirmed through in vitro analysis. The listing of 160 or so TCR beta chains classed them as cytomegalovirus-associated. Later analysis identified several of the most significant clusters that appeared linked to common viral pathogens.

Unmatched junction bases numbered 7, after V lost 5 bases and J lost 3 bases. This CDR3 is built from 15 residues. In germline, CDR1 is SNHLY, CDR2 FYNNEI. The PCR used 60 Vbeta and 13 Jbeta primers. Generated by immunoSEQ multiplex PCR, the TCRdb table keeps only in-frame clones and is missing some. This table holds under 130,000 clones, roughly 80% found once. Regarding this clone: Antigen: not known.

The receptor comes from a man aged 25 to 40 in good health and CMV-seropositive. Sequenced input: PBMCs. This chain links TRBV2 with TRBJ2-1, with 7 bases aligning to TRBD1. The CDR3 loop reads CASSRQGLGYNEQFF. CDR3 sequence (DNA): TGTGCCAGCAGTAGACAGGGTCTAGGCTACAATGAGCAGTTCTTC. Filled out from reference TRBV2 and TRBJ2-1, the complete variable domain reads EPEVTQTPSHQVTQMGQEVILRCVPISNHLYFYWYRQILGQKVEFLVSFYNNEISEKSEIFDDQFSVERPDGSNFTLKIRSTKLEDSAMYFCASSRQGLGYNEQFFGPGTRLTVL.